A selection of T cell receptor beta chains follows, all from one sample in a study of blood T cell repertoires in COVID-19. Clones were read by immunoSEQ multiplex PCR, and TCRdb kept only the in-frame ones, dropping some. The data contain around 71,000 clones, roughly four fifths of them seen just once; the ten biggest clones take up over 25%. The sequenced sample consisted of peripheral blood. Every receptor here comes from a man aged 70-80 years with acute or convalescent COVID-19. Each CDR3 is given without its conserved first and last residue.

>TRBV27
ASSFEETQY
>TRBV10-3
AITQTRESNYGYT
>TRBV15
ATSRGDTSSYEQY
>TRBV11-2
ASSAGTLQETQY
>TRBV11-3
ASSFQSTDTQY
>TRBV6-5
ASGVSGLEGNEQF
>TRBV3-1/TRBV3-2
ASSQGAVTGGRGEKLF
>TRBV11-2
ASSLEGGRANEQY
>TRBV12-3/TRBV12-4
ASRGQGADTIY
>TRBV6-1
ASSESRDISYGYT
>TRBV5-1
ASSLAGGSGWLRTDTQY
>TRBV6-6
ASSPGLAGVNTGELF
>TRBV7-9
ASRSRTGWPNYGYT
>TRBV9
ASSPATVEQF
>TRBV18
ASSPPSGGNSYEQY
>TRBV9
ASSPHSGSMIGELF
>TRBV28
ASYTLGGVGYGYT
>TRBV6-5
ASNLGPAGEQY
>TRBV3-1/TRBV3-2
ATQTPAGNTIY
>TRBV18
ASSPDRENDEQY
>TRBV11-2
ASSLGQQGRDTGELF
>TRBV7-9
ASSSSGSYGYT
>TRBV11-2
ASRVRMNTEAF
>TRBV6-5
ASRTGDGYNEQF
>TRBV5-1
ASSAPSGTGGSPLH
>TRBV12-5
ASGLAFWDRGGSEQF
>TRBV6-5
ASSPDWPSSYEQY
>TRBV7-2
ASSSSRGSRGYT
>TRBV4-2
ASSRTVRGYNEQF
>TRBV5-1
ASSLGASMNTEAF
>TRBV6-5
ASTEVAGGYNEQF
>TRBV11-3
ASSSGVSGTYEQY
>TRBV30
AWSVVLEVRSGNTIY
>TRBV14
ASSQDMRWSGYT
>TRBV6-6
ASSYRGSNQPQH
>TRBV5-1
ASSSAGTGELF
>TRBV18
ASSRGFEAF
>TRBV30
AWSGASEAGELF
>TRBV9
ASSESGTGEYEQY
>TRBV10-3
AISGGQGIEAF
>TRBV5-1
ASRPTSAYEQF
>TRBV7-3
ASSRLASNTGELF
>TRBV7-2
ASSLDRGKTDTQY
>TRBV5-4
ASSLVQEQETQY
>TRBV12-5
ASREGIGYEQY
>TRBV29-1
SVEGTDSGTYNEQF
>TRBV19
ASSTGTSGTEEQF
>TRBV5-4
ASSFGPNRQETQY
>TRBV3-1/TRBV3-2
ASSQYWGWEQY
>TRBV24-1
ATSDLFNNEQF
>TRBV29-1
SVEVRGGYGYT